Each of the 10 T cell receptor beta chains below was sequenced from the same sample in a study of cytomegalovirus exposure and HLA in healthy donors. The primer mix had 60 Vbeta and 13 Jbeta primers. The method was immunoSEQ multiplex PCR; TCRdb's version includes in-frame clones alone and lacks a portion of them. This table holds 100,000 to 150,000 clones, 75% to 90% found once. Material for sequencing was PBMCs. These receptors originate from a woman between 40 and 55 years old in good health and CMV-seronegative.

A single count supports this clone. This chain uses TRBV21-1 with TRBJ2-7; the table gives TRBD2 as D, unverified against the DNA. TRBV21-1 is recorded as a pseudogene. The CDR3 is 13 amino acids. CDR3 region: CASSTPRGFEQYF. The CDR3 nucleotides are TGTGCCAGCAGCACCCCCCGGGGTTTCGAGCAGTACTTC.

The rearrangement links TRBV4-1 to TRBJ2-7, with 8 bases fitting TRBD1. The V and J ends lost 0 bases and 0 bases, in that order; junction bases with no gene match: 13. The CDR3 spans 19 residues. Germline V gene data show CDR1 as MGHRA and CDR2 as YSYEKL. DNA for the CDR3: TGCGCCAGCAGCCAAGACCGGGACAGGTTGTCACCAAACTCCTACGAGCAGTACTTC. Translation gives CASSQDRDRLSPNSYEQYF.

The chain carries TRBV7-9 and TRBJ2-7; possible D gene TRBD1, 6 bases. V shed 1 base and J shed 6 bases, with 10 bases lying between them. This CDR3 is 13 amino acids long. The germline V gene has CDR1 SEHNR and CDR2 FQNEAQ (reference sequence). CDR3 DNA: TGTGCCAGCAGCTTAGTCACAGGGAGCGAGCAGTACTTC. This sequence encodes CASSLVTGSEQYF.

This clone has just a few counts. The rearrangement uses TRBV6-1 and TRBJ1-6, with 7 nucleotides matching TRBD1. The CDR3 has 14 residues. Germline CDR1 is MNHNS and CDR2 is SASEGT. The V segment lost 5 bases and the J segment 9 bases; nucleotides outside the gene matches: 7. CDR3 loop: CASSRQGKTSPLHF. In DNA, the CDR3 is TGTGCCAGCAGTAGACAGGGAAAGACTTCACCCCTCCACTTT.

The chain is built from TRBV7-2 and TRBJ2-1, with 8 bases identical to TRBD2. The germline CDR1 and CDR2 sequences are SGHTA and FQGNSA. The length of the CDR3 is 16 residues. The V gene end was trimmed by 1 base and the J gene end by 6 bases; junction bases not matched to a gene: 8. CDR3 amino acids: CASSLVARGASNEQFF. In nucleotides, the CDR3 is TGTGCCAGCAGCTTAGTGGCGCGGGGGGCATCCAATGAGCAGTTCTTC.

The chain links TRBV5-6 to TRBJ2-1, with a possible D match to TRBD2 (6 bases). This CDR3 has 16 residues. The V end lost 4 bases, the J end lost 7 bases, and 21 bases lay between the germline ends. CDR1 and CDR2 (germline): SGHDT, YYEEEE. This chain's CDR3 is CASSDPRVGLRNEQFF. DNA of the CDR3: TGTGCCAGCAGCGACCCCCGGGTGGGACTCCGAAATGAGCAGTTCTTC. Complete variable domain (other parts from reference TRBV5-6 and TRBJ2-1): DAGVTQSPTHLIKTRGQQVTLRCSPKSGHDTVSWYQQALGQGPQFIFQYYEEEERQRGNFPDRFSGHQFPNYSSELNVNALLLGDSALYLCASSDPRVGLRNEQFFGPGTRLTVL.

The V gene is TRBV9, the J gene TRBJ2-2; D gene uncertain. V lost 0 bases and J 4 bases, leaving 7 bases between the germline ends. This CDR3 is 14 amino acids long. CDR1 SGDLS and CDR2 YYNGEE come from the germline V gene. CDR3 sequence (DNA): TGTGCCAGCAGCGTAGAACTTAGCACCGGGGAGCTGTTTTTT. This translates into CASSVELSTGELFF. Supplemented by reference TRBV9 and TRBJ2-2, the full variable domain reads DSGVTQTPKHLITATGQRVTLRCSPRSGDLSVYWYQQSLDQGLQFLIQYYNGEERAKGNILERFSAQQFPDLHSELNLSSLELGDSALYFCASSVELSTGELFFGEGSRLTVL.

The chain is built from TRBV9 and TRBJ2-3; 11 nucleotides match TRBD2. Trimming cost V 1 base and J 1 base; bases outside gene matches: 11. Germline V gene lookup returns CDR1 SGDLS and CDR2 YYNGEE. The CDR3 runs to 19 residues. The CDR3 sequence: CASSVLSSGRLGGTDTQYF. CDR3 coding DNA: TGTGCCAGCAGCGTACTCTCTAGCGGGAGGCTGGGGGGCACAGATACGCAGTATTTT.

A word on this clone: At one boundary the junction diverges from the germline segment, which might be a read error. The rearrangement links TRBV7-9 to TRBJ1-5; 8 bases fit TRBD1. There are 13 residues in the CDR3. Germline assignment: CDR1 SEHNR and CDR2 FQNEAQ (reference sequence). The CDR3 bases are TGTGCCAGCAGCTTAGAGGGGGGGACAGGCTTGAATTTT. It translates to CASSLEGGTGLNF.

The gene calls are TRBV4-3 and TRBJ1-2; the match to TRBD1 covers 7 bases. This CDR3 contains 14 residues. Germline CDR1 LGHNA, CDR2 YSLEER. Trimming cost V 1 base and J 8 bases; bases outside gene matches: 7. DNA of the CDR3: TGCGCCAGCAGCCAAGTTACAGGGGAAGGAGGCTACACCTTC. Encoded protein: CASSQVTGEGGYTF.